This TCR beta chain was recorded in a study of blood T cell repertoires in COVID-19 (TCRdb year 2020). Background on the whole study: Samples covering the acute and convalescent phases of COVID-19 were provided by collaborators in the United States, Italy and Spain. Where available, HLA class I and class II types were taken from metadata supplied by the sample provider and were not determined by assay-based typing. The dataset comprised deeply sampled blood TCRbeta repertoires from subjects exposed to, actively infected with, or recovered from COVID-19. Nearly every sample came with metadata listing a de-identified subject ID, COVID-19 status, age in years and sex. The samples were drawn from the first 160 participants of the ongoing ImmuneRACE study and from more than 1,000 subjects provided by 6 global collaborators. The repertoires were released in a freely available public database meant as a resource for research on the immune response to SARS-CoV-2. The prospective study material was composed of cDNA or gDNA derived from T cells, B-cell-depleted T cells, or PBMCs. Overall study results and their limits: Clinical and demographic metadata were provided uncurated, with the amount varying by source and participant.

TCRbeta CDR3 regions were amplified from genomic DNA by means of the immunoSEQ Assay, a bias-controlled multiplex PCR. The original pipeline was this. The number of nucleated cells in each sample was estimated by amplification of reference gene primers within the assay. To quantify the absolute abundance of each unique TCRbeta CDR3 rearrangement, sequence reads were collapsed and filtered. For each sample, productive Simpson clonality was calculated as the square root of Simpson's diversity index over productive rearrangements. TCRdb holds this immuneACCESS table with in-frame rearrangements only. Some clones are missing; in checked studies, unresolved V genes explain under half, and the rest has no known cause. For V, J and clone size, that table is used; D and trimming come from the DNA. Counted in this sample were some 320,000 clones; under 90% of them appeared once. The ten largest clonotypes hold approximately 5% of the sample.

Concerning this clone itself: It lacks a known antigen. A read error may account for a junction end that differs from germline.

The CDR3, cysteine through phenylalanine, is 14 amino acids long. This entry keeps only the CDR3 DNA: 42 bases, framed from base 1. According to the germline V gene (reference sequence), CDR1 reads LGHDT and CDR2 reads YNNKEL. Participants in the prospective study were enrolled through a virtual design, were aged roughly 18 to 95 years, and lived in about 25 United States geographic areas. In the prospective study, participants were assigned to cohorts based on the clinical history participants reported in a screening survey and a study questionnaire. Recovered participants in ImmuneRACE Cohort 3 were defined as having two consecutive negative NP/OP PCR tests, clearance from a healthcare professional, or resolution of symptoms. In the prospective study, whole blood, serum and a nasopharyngeal or oropharyngeal swab were collected from each participant by mobile phlebotomists. Prospective study participants could optionally give additional blood draws and questionnaires over an approximately two-month period. Blood samples from the prospective study were shipped frozen or at room temperature prior to DNA extraction.

This TCR derives from a man in his sixties who had recovered from COVID-19. Sequenced sample: PBMCs or T cells enriched from blood (not recorded which). Rearrangement joined TRBV3-1 (or the pseudogene TRBV3-2) to TRBJ2-2, with no confident D gene call. The sequenced DNA is TGTGCCAGCACCCAAATGACGAGGACCGGGGAGCTGTTTTTT. It specifies CASTQMTRTGELFF.